This TCR beta chain was retrieved from a study of blood T cells in healthy people across ages. Whole-study results and caveats: There were more naive CD4+ cells and higher diversity in long-lived donors than in aged donors. Considered underestimates were the diversity estimates obtained from one million T cells.

The authors ran a second PCR of 7 to 11 cycles using a sample-barcoded 5' primer and a J-beta primer mix. TCRdb passed the 5' RACE reads through MiXCR, listing each CDR3 protein once. The sample consists of over 1,500,000 distinct CDR3 sequences, approximately 50% of them appearing once. Isolated PBMCs totaled at least 6 million in each sample. With regard to this clonotype: Its target is unknown.

Trimming took 3 bases from V and 5 from J; bases not matched to a gene: 11. Germline assignment: CDR1 SGDLS and CDR2 YYNGEE. The CDR3 runs to 16 residues. The clonotype comes from a woman aged 35 to 49 in good health. V and J are TRBV9 and TRBJ1-2; TRBD1 aligns across 9 bases. The sample was blood. The CDR3 loop is CASSALLIGQGYGYTF. The CDR3 DNA is TGTGCCAGCAGCGCACTGCTCATAGGACAGGGGTATGGCTACACCTTC.